This T cell receptor (beta chain) was captured by sequencing in a study of cytomegalovirus exposure and HLA in healthy donors. Study results and limitations: Some TCR beta chains (roughly 150 of them) were listed as cytomegalovirus-associated. Sequences of the TCR beta chain were said to predict the HLA-A and HLA-B alleles of most subjects accurately. An assumption of roughly uniform sequencing depth across donors underlay the presence/absence analyses.

The PCR used 60 Vbeta and 13 Jbeta primers. Libraries were prepared by immunoSEQ multiplex PCR; TCRdb keeps only in-frame clonotypes and omits some of them. Here the sample spans about 200,000 clones, around 80% being singletons. About this clone: As yet, its antigen is unknown.

The trim removed 2 bases at V and 5 bases at J, leaving 9 bases unmatched. The CDR3 is 15 amino acids. CDR1 and CDR2 from the germline V gene are MNHNY and SVGAGI (reference sequence). The V gene is TRBV6-6, the J gene TRBJ2-7; 7 nucleotides line up with TRBD2. The TCR sequence derives from a male donor in good health and CMV-seronegative. Input material: PBMCs. The CDR3 protein is CASSYPSGTYDEQYF. The DNA of the CDR3 is TGTGCCAGCAGTTACCCGAGCGGGACTTACGACGAGCAGTACTTC.